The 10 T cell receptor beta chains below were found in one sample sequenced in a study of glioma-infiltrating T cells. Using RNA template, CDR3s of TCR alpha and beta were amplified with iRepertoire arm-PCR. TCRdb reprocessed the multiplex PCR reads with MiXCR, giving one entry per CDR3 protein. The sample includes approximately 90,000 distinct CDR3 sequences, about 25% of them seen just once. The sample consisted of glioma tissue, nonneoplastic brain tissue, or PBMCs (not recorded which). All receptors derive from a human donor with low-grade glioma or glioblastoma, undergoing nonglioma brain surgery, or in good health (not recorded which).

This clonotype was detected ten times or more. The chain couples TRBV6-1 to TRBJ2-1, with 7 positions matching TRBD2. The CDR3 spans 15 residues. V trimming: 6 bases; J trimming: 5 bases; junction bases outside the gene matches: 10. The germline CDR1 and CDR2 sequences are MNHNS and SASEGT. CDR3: CASRGQRGGNNEQFF. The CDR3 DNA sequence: TGTGCCAGCAGGGGTCAGCGGGGAGGTAACAATGAGCAGTTCTTC.

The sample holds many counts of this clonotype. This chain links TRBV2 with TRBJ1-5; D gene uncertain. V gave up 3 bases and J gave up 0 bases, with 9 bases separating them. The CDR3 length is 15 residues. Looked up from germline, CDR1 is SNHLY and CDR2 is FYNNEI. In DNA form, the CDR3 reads TGTGCCAGCAGTGACAGGCAGGCTAGCAATCAGCCCCAGCATTTT. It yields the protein CASSDRQASNQPQHF. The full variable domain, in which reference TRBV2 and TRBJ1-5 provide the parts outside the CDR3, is EPEVTQTPSHQVTQMGQEVILRCVPISNHLYFYWYRQILGQKVEFLVSFYNNEISEKSEIFDDQFSVERPDGSNFTLKIRSTKLEDSAMYFCASSDRQASNQPQHFGDGTRLSIL.

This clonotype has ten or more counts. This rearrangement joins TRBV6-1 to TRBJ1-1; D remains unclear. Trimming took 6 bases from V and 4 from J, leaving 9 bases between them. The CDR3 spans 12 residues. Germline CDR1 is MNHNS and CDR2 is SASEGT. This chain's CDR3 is CASRPSGTEAFF. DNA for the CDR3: TGTGCCAGCAGGCCCAGTGGCACTGAAGCTTTCTTT.

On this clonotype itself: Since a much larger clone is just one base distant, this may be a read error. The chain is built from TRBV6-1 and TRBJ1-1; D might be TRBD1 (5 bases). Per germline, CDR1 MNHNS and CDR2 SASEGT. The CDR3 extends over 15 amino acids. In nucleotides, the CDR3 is TGTGCCAGCAGTCGTCTACACGGAAGGGGCACTAAAGCTTTCTTT. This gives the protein CASSRLHGRGTKAFF.

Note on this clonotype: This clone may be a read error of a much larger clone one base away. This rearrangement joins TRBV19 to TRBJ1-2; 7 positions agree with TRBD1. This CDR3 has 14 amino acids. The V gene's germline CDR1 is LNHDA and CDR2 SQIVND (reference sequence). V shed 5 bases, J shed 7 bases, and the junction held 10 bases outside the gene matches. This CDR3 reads CASSLTGQKSGYTF. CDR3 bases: TGTGCCAGTAGTCTAACGGGACAGAAGTCTGGCTACACCTTC. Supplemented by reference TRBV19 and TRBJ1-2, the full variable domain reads DGGITQSPKYLFRKEGQNVTLSCEQNLNHDAMYWYRQDPGQGLRLIYYSQIVNDFQKGDIAEGYSVSREKKESFPLTVTSAQKNPTAFYLCASSLTGQKSGYTFGSGTRLTVV.

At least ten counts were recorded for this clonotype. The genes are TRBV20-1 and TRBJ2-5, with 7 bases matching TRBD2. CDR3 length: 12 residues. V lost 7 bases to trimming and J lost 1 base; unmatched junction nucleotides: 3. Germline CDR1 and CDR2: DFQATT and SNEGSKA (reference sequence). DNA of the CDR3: TGCAGTGGCAGGGAGGGCCAAGAGACCCAGTACTTC. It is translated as CSGREGQETQYF.

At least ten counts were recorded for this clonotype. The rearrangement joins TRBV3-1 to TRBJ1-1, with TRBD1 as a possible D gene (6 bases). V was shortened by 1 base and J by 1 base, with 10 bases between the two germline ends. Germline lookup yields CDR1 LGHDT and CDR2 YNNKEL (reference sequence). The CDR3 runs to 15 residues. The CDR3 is CASSQAGTPNTEAFF. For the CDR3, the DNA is TGTGCCAGCAGCCAAGCCGGGACACCGAACACTGAAGCTTTCTTT.

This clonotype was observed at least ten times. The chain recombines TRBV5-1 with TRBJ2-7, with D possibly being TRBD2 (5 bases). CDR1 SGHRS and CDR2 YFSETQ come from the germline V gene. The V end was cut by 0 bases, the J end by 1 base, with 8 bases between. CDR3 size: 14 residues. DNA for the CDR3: TGCGCCAGCAGCTTGGGGACTGTTTCCTACGAGCAGTACTTC. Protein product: CASSLGTVSYEQYF.

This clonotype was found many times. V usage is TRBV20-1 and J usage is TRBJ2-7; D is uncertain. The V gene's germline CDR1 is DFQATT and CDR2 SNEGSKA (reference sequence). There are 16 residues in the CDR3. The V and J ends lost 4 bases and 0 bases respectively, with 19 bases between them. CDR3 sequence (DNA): TGCAGTGCTAATTATCTACGGTCTGGGGTCTCCTACGAGCAGTACTTC. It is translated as CSANYLRSGVSYEQYF.

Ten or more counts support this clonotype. CDR3 DNA sequence: TGTGCCAGCAGCCGCCGTATGGGACAGGCTTTTAGCACTGAAGCTTTCTTT. Translation gives CASSRRMGQAFSTEAFF. This sequence joins TRBV7-2 and TRBJ1-1; 8 positions agree with TRBD1. Germline V gives CDR1 SGHTA, CDR2 FQGNSA. There are 17 residues in the CDR3. V shed 5 bases and J 4 bases; nucleotides not matched to a gene: 15.